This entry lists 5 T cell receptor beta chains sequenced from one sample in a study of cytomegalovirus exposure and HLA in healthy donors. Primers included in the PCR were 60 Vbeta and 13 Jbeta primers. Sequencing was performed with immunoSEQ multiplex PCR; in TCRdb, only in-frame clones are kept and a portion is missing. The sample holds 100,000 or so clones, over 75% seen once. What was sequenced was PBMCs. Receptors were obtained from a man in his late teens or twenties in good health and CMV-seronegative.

The CDR3 sequence: CASSLGRGKAYGYTF. The CDR3 DNA reads TGTGCCAGCAGCTTAGGGCGGGGGAAGGCATATGGCTACACCTTC. V gene TRBV7-9 combines with J gene TRBJ1-2, with D maybe TRBD1 (5 bases). Germline V gene sequence: CDR1 SEHNR, CDR2 FQNEAQ (reference sequence). This CDR3 spans 15 amino acids. V dropped 1 base and J dropped 5 bases, with 14 bases sitting between them.

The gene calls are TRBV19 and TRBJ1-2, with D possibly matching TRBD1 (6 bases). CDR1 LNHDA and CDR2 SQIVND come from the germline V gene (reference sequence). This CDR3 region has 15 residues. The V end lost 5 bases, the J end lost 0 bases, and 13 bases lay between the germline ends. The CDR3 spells CASSLQGIANYGYTF. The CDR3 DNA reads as TGTGCCAGTAGTCTCCAGGGGATAGCTAACTATGGCTACACCTTC.

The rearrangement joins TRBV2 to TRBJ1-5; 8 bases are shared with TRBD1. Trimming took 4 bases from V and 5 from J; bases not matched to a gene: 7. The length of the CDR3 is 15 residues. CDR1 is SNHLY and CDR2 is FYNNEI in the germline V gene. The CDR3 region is CASSGDRGGHQPQHF. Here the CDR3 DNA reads TGTGCCAGCAGTGGTGACAGGGGCGGGCATCAGCCCCAGCATTTT.

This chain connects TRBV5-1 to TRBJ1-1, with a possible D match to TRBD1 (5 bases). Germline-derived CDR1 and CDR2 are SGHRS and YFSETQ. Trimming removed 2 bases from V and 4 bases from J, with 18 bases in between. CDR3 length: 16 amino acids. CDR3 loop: CASSFVRGGEGTEAFF. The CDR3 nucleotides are TGCGCCAGCAGCTTCGTTAGGGGCGGGGAGGGCACTGAAGCTTTCTTT.

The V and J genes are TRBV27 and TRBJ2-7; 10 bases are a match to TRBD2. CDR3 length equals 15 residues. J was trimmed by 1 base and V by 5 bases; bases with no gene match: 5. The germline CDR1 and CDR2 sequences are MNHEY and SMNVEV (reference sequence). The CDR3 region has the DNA TGTGCCAGCAGTACCAGCGGGGGGGCGTCCTACGAGCAGTACTTC. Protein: CASSTSGGASYEQYF.